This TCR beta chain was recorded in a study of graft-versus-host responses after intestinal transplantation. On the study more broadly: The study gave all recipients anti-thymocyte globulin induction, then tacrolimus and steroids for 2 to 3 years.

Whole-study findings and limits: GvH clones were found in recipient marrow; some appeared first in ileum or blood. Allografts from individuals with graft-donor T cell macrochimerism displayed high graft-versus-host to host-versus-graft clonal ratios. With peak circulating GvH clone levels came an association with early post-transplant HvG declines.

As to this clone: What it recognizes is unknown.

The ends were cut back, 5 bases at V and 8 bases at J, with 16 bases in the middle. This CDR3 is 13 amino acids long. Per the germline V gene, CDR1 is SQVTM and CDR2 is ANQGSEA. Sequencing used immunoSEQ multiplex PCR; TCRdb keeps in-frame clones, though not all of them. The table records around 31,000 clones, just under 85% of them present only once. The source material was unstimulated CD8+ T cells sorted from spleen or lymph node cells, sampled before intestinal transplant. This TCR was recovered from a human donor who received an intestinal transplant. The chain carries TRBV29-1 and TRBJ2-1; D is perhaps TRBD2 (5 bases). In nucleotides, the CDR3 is TGCAGCGTTCTAGCTAGCCTTTTGGATGAGCAGTTCTTC. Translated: CSVLASLLDEQFF.